This T cell receptor beta chain was observed in a study of a mutant IDH1 vaccine in newly diagnosed glioma. At the level of the study: Vaccination started 4-6 weeks after radiotherapy alone, or with temozolomide cycles. Males made up about 60% and females roughly 40% of treated patients, whose mean age was about 37 years. Every participant had undergone radiotherapy, temozolomide, or both before, and most underwent both. Study results and limitations: Roughly 93% of patients showed vaccine-induced immune responses across multiple MHC alleles.

TCRdb's table, derived via immunoSEQ multiplex PCR, lists solely in-frame clones and lacks some. The sample records around 46,000 clones, around 80% being singletons. There are 19 residues in the CDR3. Stated time point: week 5, during vaccination. Doses consisted of 300 ug of mutant IDH1 20-mer peptide each, paired with topical imiquimod. Regarding this clone: What it binds is unknown.

This clonotype originated in a man between 45 and 60 years old with glioma. The chain links TRBV21-1 to TRBJ1-5. TRBV21-1 is a pseudogene locus. Sample: PBMCs, taken from a glioma patient whose treatment included an IDH1 peptide vaccine. The CDR3 region is CASSKEIPNDTKGNQPQHF. CDR3 nucleotides: TGTGCCAGCAGCAAAGAAATCCCGAACGATACCAAGGGAAATCAGCCCCAGCATTTT.